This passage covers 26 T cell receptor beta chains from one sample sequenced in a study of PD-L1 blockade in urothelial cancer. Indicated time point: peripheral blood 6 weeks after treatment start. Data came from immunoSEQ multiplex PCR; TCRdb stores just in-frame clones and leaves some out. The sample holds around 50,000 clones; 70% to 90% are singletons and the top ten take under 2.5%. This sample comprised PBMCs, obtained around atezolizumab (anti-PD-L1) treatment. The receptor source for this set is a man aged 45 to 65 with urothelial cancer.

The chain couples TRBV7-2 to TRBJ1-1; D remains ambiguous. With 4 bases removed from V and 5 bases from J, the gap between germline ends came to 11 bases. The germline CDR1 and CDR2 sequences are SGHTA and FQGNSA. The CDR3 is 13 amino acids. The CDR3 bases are TGTGCCAGCAGCTCAAATCCGGGTACTGAAGCTTTCTTT. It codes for CASSSNPGTEAFF. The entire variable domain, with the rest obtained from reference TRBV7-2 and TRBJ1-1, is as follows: GAGVSQSPSNKVTEKGKDVELRCDPISGHTALYWYRQSLGQGLEFLIYFQGNSAPDKSGLPSDRFSAERTGGSVSTLTIQRTQQEDSAVYLCASSSNPGTEAFFGQGTRLTVV.

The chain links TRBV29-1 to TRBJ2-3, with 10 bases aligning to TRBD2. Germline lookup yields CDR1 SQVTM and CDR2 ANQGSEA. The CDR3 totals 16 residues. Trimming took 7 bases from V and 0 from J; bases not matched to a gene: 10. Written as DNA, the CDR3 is TGCAGCGGGGGGGGACTAGCGATACCTAGCACAGATACGCAGTATTTT. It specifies CSGGGLAIPSTDTQYF.

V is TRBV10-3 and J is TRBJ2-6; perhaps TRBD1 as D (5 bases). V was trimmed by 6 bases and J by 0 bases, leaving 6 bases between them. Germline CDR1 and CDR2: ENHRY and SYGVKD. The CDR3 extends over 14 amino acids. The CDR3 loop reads CAIRQGSGANVLTF. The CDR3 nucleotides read TGTGCCATCAGGCAGGGCTCTGGGGCCAACGTCCTGACTTTC.

The CDR3: CASSVEVRDIQYF. The CDR3 DNA is TGTGCCAGCAGCGTAGAGGTCAGGGACATTCAGTACTTC. The chain couples TRBV9 to TRBJ2-4; perhaps TRBD1 as D (5 bases). This CDR3 has 13 amino acids. Germline V gene lookup returns CDR1 SGDLS and CDR2 YYNGEE. Trimming removed 0 bases at V and 8 bases at J, with 9 bases between.

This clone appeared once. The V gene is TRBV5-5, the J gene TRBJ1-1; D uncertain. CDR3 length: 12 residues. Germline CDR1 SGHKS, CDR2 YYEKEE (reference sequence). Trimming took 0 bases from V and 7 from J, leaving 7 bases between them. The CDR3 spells CASSLAAIEAFF. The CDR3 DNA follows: TGTGCCAGCAGCTTGGCTGCGATTGAAGCTTTCTTT.

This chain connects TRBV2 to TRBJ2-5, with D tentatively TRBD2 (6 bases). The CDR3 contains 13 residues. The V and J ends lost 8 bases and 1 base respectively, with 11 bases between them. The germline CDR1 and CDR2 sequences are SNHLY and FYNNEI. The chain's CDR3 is CASVRGSQETQYF. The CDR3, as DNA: TGTGCCAGCGTACGGGGGAGCCAAGAGACCCAGTACTTC.

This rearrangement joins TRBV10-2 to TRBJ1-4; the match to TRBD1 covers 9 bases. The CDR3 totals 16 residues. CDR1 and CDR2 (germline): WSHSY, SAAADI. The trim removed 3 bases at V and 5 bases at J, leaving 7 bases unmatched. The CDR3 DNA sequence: TGCGCCAGCAGTGACCCACAGGGGGCAGGAAATGAAAAACTGTTTTTT. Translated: CASSDPQGAGNEKLFF.

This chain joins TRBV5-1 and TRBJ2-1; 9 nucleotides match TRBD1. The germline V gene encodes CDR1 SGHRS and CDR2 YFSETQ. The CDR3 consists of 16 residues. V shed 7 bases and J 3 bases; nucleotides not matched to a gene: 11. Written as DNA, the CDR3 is TGCGCCAGCGAGAGAACGGGACAGGGTGTCTACAATGAGCAGTTCTTC. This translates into CASERTGQGVYNEQFF.

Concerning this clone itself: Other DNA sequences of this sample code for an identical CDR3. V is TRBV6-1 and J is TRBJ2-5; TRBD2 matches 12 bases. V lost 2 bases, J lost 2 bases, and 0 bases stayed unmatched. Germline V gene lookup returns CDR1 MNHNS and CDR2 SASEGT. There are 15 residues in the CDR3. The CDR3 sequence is CASSELAGGQETQYF. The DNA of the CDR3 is TGTGCCAGCAGTGAACTAGCGGGGGGGCAAGAGACCCAGTACTTC.

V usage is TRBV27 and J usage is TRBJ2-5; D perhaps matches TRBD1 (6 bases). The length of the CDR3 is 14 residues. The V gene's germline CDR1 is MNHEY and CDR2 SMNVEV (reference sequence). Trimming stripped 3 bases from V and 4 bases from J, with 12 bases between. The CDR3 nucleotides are TGTGCCAGCAGTTTTCTTGGGGGCGCAGAGACCCAGTACTTC. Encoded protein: CASSFLGGAETQYF.

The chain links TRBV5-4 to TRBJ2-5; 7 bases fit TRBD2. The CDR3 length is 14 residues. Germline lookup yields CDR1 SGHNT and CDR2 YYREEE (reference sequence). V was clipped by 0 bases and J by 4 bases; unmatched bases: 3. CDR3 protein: CASSLGTRGETQYF. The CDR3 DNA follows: TGTGCCAGCAGCTTGGGGACTAGGGGAGAGACCCAGTACTTC.

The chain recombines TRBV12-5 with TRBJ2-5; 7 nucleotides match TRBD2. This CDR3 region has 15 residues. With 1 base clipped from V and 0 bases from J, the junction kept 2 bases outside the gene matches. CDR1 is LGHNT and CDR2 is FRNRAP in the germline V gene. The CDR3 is CASGLGGTNQETQYF. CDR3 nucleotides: TGTGCTAGTGGTTTGGGTGGGACTAACCAAGAGACCCAGTACTTC.

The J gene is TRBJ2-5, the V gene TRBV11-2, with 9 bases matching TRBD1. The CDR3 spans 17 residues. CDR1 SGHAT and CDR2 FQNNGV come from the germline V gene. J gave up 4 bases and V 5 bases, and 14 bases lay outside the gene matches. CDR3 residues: CASSLKRQGVAGETQYF. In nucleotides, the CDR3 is TGTGCCAGCAGCCTTAAAAGACAGGGGGTTGCGGGAGAGACCCAGTACTTC.

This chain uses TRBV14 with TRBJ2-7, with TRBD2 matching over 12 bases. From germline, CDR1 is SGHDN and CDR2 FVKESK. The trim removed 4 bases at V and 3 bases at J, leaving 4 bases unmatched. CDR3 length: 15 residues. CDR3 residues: CASSLRLAGDYEQYF. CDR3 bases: TGTGCCAGCAGCCTAAGACTAGCGGGAGACTACGAGCAGTACTTC.

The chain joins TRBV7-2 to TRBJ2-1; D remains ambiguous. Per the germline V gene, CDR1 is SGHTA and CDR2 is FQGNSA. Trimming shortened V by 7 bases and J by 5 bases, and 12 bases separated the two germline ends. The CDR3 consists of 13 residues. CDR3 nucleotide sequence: TGTGCCAGCAACTACCCCGGCGACAATGAGCAGTTCTTC. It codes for CASNYPGDNEQFF.

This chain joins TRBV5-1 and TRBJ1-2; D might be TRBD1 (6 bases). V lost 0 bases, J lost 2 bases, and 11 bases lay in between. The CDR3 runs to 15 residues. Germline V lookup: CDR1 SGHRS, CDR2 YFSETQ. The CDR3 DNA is TGCGCCAGCAGCTTGGACCTGGGGGCGAACTATGGCTACACCTTC. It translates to CASSLDLGANYGYTF.

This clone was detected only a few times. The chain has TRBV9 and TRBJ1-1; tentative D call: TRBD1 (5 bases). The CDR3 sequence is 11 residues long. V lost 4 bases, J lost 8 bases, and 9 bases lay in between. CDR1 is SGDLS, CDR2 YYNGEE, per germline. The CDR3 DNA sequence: TGTGCCAGCAGCACCGGGGGGGAAGCTTTCTTT. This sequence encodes CASSTGGEAFF.

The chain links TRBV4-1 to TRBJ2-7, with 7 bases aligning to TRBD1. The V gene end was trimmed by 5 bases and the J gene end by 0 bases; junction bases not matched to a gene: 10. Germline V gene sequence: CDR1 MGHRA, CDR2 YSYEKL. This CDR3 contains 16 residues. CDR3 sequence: CASSFETGPSSYEQYF. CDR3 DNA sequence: TGCGCCAGCAGCTTTGAGACAGGGCCCAGCTCCTACGAGCAGTACTTC.

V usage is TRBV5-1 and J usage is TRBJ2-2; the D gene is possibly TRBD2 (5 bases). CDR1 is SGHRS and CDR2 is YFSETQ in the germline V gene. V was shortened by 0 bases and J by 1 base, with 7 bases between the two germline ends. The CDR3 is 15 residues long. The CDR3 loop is CASSLAGKNTGELFF. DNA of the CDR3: TGCGCCAGCAGCTTGGCGGGGAAGAACACCGGGGAGCTGTTTTTT. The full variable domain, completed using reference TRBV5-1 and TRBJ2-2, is KAGVTQTPRYLIKTRGQQVTLSCSPISGHRSVSWYQQTPGQGLQFLFEYFSETQRNKGNFPGRFSGRQFSNSRSEMNVSTLELGDSALYLCASSLAGKNTGELFFGEGSRLTVL.

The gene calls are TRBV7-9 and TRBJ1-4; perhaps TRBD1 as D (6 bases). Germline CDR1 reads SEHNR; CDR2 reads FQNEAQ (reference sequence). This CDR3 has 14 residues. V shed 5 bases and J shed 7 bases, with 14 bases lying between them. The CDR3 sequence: CASSQTGGFEKLFF. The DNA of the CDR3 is TGTGCCAGCAGCCAAACGGGGGGCTTTGAAAAACTGTTTTTT.

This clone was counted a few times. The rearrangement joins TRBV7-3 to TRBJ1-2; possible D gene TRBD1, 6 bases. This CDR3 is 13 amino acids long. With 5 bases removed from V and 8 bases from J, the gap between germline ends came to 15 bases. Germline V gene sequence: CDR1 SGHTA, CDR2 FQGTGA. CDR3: CASSEGGVSGYTF. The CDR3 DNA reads TGTGCCAGCAGCGAGGGGGGGGTAAGCGGCTACACCTTC.

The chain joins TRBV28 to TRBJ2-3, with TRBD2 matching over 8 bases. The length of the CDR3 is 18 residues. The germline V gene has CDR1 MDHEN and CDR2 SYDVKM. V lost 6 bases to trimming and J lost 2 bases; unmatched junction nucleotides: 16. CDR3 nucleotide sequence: TGTGCCAGCAGCCCGCCTCTGGCGTCACTAGCGGTCACAGATACGCAGTATTTT. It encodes CASSPPLASLAVTDTQYF.

Here the CDR3 DNA reads TGCGCCAGCAGCTTGGTTGGGACAACCCGAGGCATTCAGTACTTC. It yields the protein CASSLVGTTRGIQYF. The chain has TRBV5-1 and TRBJ2-4; D perhaps matches TRBD1 (6 bases). CDR3 size: 15 residues. V lost 0 bases, J lost 9 bases, and 16 bases lay in between. CDR1 and CDR2 from the germline V gene are SGHRS and YFSETQ.

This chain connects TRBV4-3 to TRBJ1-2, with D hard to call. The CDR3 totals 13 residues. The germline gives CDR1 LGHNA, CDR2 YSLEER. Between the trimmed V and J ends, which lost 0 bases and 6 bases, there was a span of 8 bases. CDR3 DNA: TGCGCCAGCAGCCAAGATTTACTAGATGGCTACACCTTC. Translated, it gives CASSQDLLDGYTF.

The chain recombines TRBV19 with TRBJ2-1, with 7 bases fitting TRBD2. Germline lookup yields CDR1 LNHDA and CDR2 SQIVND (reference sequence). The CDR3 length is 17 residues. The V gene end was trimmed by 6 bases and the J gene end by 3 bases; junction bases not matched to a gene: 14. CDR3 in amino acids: CASSMILMAGVYNEQFF. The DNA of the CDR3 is TGTGCCAGTAGCATGATTCTAATGGCGGGAGTCTACAATGAGCAGTTCTTC.

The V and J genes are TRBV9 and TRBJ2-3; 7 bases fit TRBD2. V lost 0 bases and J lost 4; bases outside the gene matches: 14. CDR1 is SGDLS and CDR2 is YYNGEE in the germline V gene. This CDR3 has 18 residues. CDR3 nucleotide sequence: TGTGCCAGCAGCGTAGGTTCGGGGGGACCATATGCACCAGATACGCAGTATTTT. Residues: CASSVGSGGPYAPDTQYF.